Here is one T cell receptor beta chain with its context. Post-reaction, proliferating CD3+CD4+ and CD3+CD8+ responders (CFSE-low) were sorted. These data come from a study of graft-versus-host responses after intestinal transplantation. Study background: Each transplant was multivisceral, liver-intestinal, or isolated intestinal. Tacrolimus plus steroids were given to all recipients for approximately three years, preceded by anti-thymocyte globulin induction.

This CDR3 contains 11 residues. Trimming cost V 4 bases and J 3 bases, with 4 bases left between them. CDR1 and CDR2 from the germline V gene are MNHEY and SVGAGI. Produced via immunoSEQ multiplex PCR; TCRdb's table is partial and in-frame only. The sample records under 9,500 clones, roughly 29% being singletons. The rearrangement joins TRBV6-5 to TRBJ2-7; D is unclear. This clonotype originated in a human patient who was an organ donor for intestinal transplantation. The specimen was alloreactive CD4+ T cells from a mixed lymphocyte reaction culture, collected before transplantation. Subset specified: CFSE-low proliferating T cells sorted from roughly 6-day pre-transplant mixed lymphocyte reaction (GvH or HvG direction). The CDR3 DNA sequence: TGTGCCAGCAGTTCGTACTACGAGCAGTACTTC. Translating gives CASSSYYEQYF.